This T cell receptor (beta chain) was sequenced for a study of cytomegalovirus exposure and HLA in healthy donors. Notes on the study in general: Accurate prediction of most subjects' HLA-A and HLA-B alleles from TCR beta sequences was reported. Researchers catalogued 164 TCR beta chains as cytomegalovirus-associated.

Unrecorded immune exposures were likely, despite nominal health at sampling. Amplification used 60 Vbeta primers and 13 Jbeta primers. Method: immunoSEQ multiplex PCR; TCRdb's copy keeps in-frame clones and lacks some. The sample shows some 180,000 clones, around 75% of them seen only once. The CDR3 spans 19 residues. Germline V gene data show CDR1 as LGHNT and CDR2 as FRNRAP. V was clipped by 3 bases and J by 0 bases; unmatched bases: 11. This clone was observed a handful of times. The antigen remains undetermined. Input material: PBMCs. The V gene is TRBV12-5, the J gene TRBJ2-6, with TRBD2 matching over 7 bases. The sequence was collected from a male donor in good health and CMV-seronegative. CDR3 region: CASGFLDGRGYSGANVLTF. The CDR3 region has the DNA TGTGCTAGTGGTTTCCTTGACGGGCGGGGGTACTCTGGGGCCAACGTCCTGACTTTC.